A single sample gave rise to the 9 T cell receptor beta chains below, sequenced in a study of monozygotic twins with cystic fibrosis. Generated by immunoSEQ multiplex PCR, the TCRdb table keeps only in-frame clones and is missing some. Of over 15,000 clones in the sample, approximately 96% are singletons; the top ten hold approximately 0.62%. Sequenced: blood. The receptors come from a girl aged 2 to 9 with cystic fibrosis.

The chain carries TRBV5-1 and TRBJ1-1; perhaps TRBD1 as D (5 bases). The V and J ends lost 4 bases and 0 bases respectively, with 19 bases between them. Germline lookup yields CDR1 SGHRS and CDR2 YFSETQ. The CDR3 is 17 amino acids. The CDR3 protein is CASSPGGHRSMNTEAFF. Written as DNA, the CDR3 is TGCGCCAGCAGCCCGGGAGGGCACAGGAGCATGAACACTGAAGCTTTCTTT.

This chain connects TRBV10-1 to TRBJ1-5; no clear D. The CDR3 is made up of 15 amino acids. Germline V gene sequence: CDR1 WNHNN, CDR2 SYGVQD (reference sequence). V lost 7 bases, J lost 0 bases, and 13 bases lay in between. For the CDR3, the DNA is TGCGCCAGCAAAGGACGGGATTATAGCAATCAGCCCCAGCATTTT. Its translation is CASKGRDYSNQPQHF.

V usage is TRBV11-2 and J usage is TRBJ2-7, with D maybe TRBD2 (7 bases). V was cut by 3 bases and J by 3 bases, with 12 bases left in between. Germline V lookup: CDR1 SGHAT, CDR2 FQNNGV. The CDR3 contains 14 residues. This CDR3 reads CASSFTGGLYEQYF. As DNA, the CDR3 is TGTGCCAGCAGCTTTACGGGGGGCCTCTACGAGCAGTACTTC. Based on the CDR3 plus reference TRBV11-2 and TRBJ2-7, the full variable domain is EAGVAQSPRYKIIEKRQSVAFWCNPISGHATLYWYQQILGQGPKLLIQFQNNGVVDDSQLPKDRFSAERLKGVDSTLKIQPAKLEDSAVYLCASSFTGGLYEQYFGPGTRLTVT.

V usage is TRBV19 and J usage is TRBJ1-5, with 9 positions matching TRBD1. The germline gives CDR1 LNHDA, CDR2 SQIVND (reference sequence). Trimming at V came to 9 bases and at J to 2 bases, leaving 8 bases not matched to a gene. The CDR3 totals 15 residues. CDR3 sequence: CASSSRTGGNQPQHF. CDR3 nucleotides: TGTGCCAGCTCTTCTCGGACAGGGGGCAATCAGCCCCAGCATTTT. Together with reference TRBV19 and TRBJ1-5, the CDR3 gives the full variable domain: DGGITQSPKYLFRKEGQNVTLSCEQNLNHDAMYWYRQDPGQGLRLIYYSQIVNDFQKGDIAEGYSVSREKKESFPLTVTSAQKNPTAFYLCASSSRTGGNQPQHFGDGTRLSIL.

The table lists this clone with a count of one. The V and J genes are TRBV7-8 and TRBJ2-7; no clear D gene. Looked up from germline, CDR1 is SGHVS and CDR2 is FQNEAQ. This CDR3 region has 11 residues. V shed 1 base and J shed 3 bases, with 1 base lying between them. The CDR3 coding sequence is TGTGCCAGCAGCTTAGTCTACGAGCAGTACTTC. Protein sequence: CASSLVYEQYF. Drawing the rest from reference TRBV7-8 and TRBJ2-7, the complete variable domain is GAGVSQSPRYKVAKRGQDVALRCDPISGHVSLFWYQQALGQGPEFLTYFQNEAQLDKSGLPSDRFFAERPEGSVSTLKIQRTQQEDSAVYLCASSLVYEQYFGPGTRLTVT.

The chain couples TRBV7-2 to TRBJ2-7, with D possibly matching TRBD2 (6 bases). Germline assignment: CDR1 SGHTA and CDR2 FQGNSA. The V gene lost 7 bases and the J gene lost 3 bases, with 13 bases spanning the gap. This CDR3 has 13 amino acids. CDR3 sequence: CASTWGLSYEQYF. The CDR3 nucleotides read TGTGCCAGCACCTGGGGACTTAGCTACGAGCAGTACTTC.

The chain carries TRBV5-1 and TRBJ2-7; tentative D call: TRBD1 (6 bases). CDR1 SGHRS and CDR2 YFSETQ come from the germline V gene. The CDR3 runs 12 residues. Trimming stripped 4 bases from V and 3 bases from J, with 8 bases between. DNA for the CDR3: TGCGCCAGCAGCACGACAGGCTACGAGCAGTACTTC. It specifies CASSTTGYEQYF. Variable domain in full (rest from reference TRBV5-1 and TRBJ2-7): KAGVTQTPRYLIKTRGQQVTLSCSPISGHRSVSWYQQTPGQGLQFLFEYFSETQRNKGNFPGRFSGRQFSNSRSEMNVSTLELGDSALYLCASSTTGYEQYFGPGTRLTVT.

The rearrangement links TRBV28 to TRBJ1-1; 10 nucleotides line up with TRBD1. Germline V CDR1 and CDR2: MDHEN, SYDVKM. The V gene end was trimmed by 1 base and the J gene end by 8 bases; junction bases not matched to a gene: 13. The CDR3 extends over 17 amino acids. DNA for the CDR3: TGTGCCAGCAGTTTATACAAAAGCACCTCGGACAGGGGGGAAGCTTTCTTT. Its translation: CASSLYKSTSDRGEAFF.

This rearrangement joins TRBV28 to TRBJ1-2; 7 nucleotides line up with TRBD1. Trimming took 2 bases from V and 0 from J; bases not matched to a gene: 6. The germline V gene encodes CDR1 MDHEN and CDR2 SYDVKM. This CDR3 comprises 16 residues. The CDR3 bases are TGTGCCAGCAGTTTACCGGACAGGATAACTAACTATGGCTACACCTTC. This sequence encodes CASSLPDRITNYGYTF.